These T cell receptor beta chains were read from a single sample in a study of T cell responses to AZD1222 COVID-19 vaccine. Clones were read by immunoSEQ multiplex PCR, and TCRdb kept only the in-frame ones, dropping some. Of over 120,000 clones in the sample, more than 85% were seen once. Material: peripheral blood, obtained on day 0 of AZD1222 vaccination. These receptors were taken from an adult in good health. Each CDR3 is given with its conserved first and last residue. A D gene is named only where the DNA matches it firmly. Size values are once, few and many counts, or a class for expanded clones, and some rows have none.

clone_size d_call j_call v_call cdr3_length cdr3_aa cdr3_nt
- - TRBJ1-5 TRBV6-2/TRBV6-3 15 CASSYVLGYNQPQHF TGTGCCAGCAGTTACGTCTTAGGATACAATCAGCCCCAGCATTTT
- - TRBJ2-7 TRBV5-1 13 CASSPGGTYEQYF TGCGCCAGCTCCCCTGGGGGTACCTACGAGCAGTACTTC
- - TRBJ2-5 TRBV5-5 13 CASSMSVSETQYF TGTGCCAGCAGCATGAGTGTCTCGGAGACCCAGTACTTC
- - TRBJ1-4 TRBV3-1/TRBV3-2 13 CASSLRGGEKLFF TGTGCCAGCAGCCTCAGGGGTGGGGAAAAACTGTTTTTT
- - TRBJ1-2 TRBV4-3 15 CASSQGQIPNYGYTF TGCGCCAGCAGCCAAGGACAGATCCCTAACTATGGCTACACCTTC
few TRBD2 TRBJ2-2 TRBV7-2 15 CASSLLTGGNGELFF TGTGCCAGCAGCTTACTGACGGGAGGGAACGGGGAGCTGTTTTTT
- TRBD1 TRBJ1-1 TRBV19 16 CASSMGYRGGNTEAFF TGTGCCAGTAGTATGGGATACAGGGGTGGGAACACTGAAGCTTTCTTT
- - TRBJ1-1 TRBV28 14 CASSPSTFYTEAFF TGTGCCAGCAGTCCCTCGACATTCTACACTGAAGCTTTCTTT
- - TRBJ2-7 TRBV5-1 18 CASSLDFGQVRLLREQYF TGCGCCAGCAGCTTGGATTTTGGGCAGGTCCGGTTGCTGCGCGAGCAGTACTTC
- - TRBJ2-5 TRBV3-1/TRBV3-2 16 CASSQDRGGVKETQYF TGTGCCAGCAGCCAAGATCGTGGGGGAGTAAAAGAGACCCAGTACTTC
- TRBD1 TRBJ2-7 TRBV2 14 CASSGTGIFYEQYF TGTGCCAGCTCCGGGACAGGGATTTTCTACGAGCAGTACTTC
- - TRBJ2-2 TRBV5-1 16 CASSSKAVGNTGELFF TGCGCCAGCAGCTCAAAGGCCGTGGGTAACACCGGGGAGCTGTTTTTT
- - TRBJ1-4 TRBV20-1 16 CSASFAKLATNEKLFF TGCAGTGCTAGTTTTGCGAAACTGGCAACTAATGAAAAACTGTTTTTT
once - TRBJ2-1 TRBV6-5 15 CASSKRTRDYNEQFF TGTGCCAGCAGTAAACGGACTCGGGACTACAATGAGCAGTTCTTC
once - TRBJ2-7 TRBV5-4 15 CASSLGGGRPYEQYF TGTGCCAGCAGCTTGGGGGGAGGCAGGCCTTACGAGCAGTACTTC
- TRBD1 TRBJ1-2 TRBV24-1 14 CATSDSTGPYGYTF TGTGCCACCAGTGATTCGACAGGGCCCTATGGCTACACCTTC
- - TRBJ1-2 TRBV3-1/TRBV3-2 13 CASTWGAAGGYTF TGTGCCAGCACCTGGGGGGCGGCTGGTGGCTACACCTTC
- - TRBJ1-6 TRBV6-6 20 CASSPFLPRQDRLMNSPLHF TGTGCCAGCAGTCCCTTCCTCCCCCGACAGGATCGGTTAATGAATTCACCCCTCCACTTT
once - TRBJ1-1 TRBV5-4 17 CASKLKGRLALNTEAFF TGTGCCAGCAAATTAAAGGGAAGGCTTGCTTTGAACACTGAAGCTTTCTTT
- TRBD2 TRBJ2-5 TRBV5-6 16 CASSSSSGAPQETQYF TGTGCCAGCAGCTCCTCTAGCGGGGCACCACAAGAGACCCAGTACTTC
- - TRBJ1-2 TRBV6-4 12 CASSDGRRRYTF TGTGCCAGCAGTGACGGTAGGCGCCGCTACACCTTC
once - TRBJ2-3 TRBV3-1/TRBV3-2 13 CASSTIRAGEQYF TGTGCCAGCAGTACAATTCGAGCTGGGGAGCAGTATTTT
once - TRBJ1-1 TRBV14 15 CASSLLWGEDTEAFF TGTGCCAGCAGCCTGCTCTGGGGTGAAGACACTGAAGCTTTCTTT
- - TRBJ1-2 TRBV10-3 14 CAISGKGPNYGYTF TGTGCCATCAGTGGAAAGGGGCCTAACTATGGCTACACCTTC
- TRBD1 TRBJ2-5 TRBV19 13 CASRGTGVETQYF TGTGCCAGTCGCGGGACAGGGGTAGAGACCCAGTACTTC
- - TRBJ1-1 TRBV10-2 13 CASRPGLNTEAFF TGCGCCAGCAGACCGGGACTCAACACTGAAGCTTTCTTT
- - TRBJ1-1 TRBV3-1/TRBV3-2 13 CASSAGGPDPAFF TGTGCCAGCAGTGCGGGGGGCCCTGACCCTGCTTTCTTT
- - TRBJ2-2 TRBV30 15 CAWRSHRSRTGELFF TGTGCCTGGAGGAGTCACAGGTCCAGAACCGGGGAGCTGTTTTTT
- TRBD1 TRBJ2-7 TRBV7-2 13 CASSLRGPYEQYF TGTGCCAGCAGCTTAAGGGGGCCCTACGAGCAGTACTTC
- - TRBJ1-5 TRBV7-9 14 CASSLGRDGQPQHF TGTGCCAGCAGCTTAGGCAGGGATGGGCAGCCCCAGCATTTT
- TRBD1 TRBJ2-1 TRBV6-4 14 CASSPTGGRNEQFF TGTGCCAGCAGCCCGACAGGGGGCAGGAATGAGCAGTTCTTC
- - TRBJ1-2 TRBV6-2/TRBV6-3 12 CASSYVGGGYTF TGTGCCAGCAGTTACGTCGGCGGGGGCTACACCTTC